The source of this TCR beta chain is a study of control samples from healthy donors and cancer patients (TCRdb year 2020). This clone showed up just a few times. The antigen this receptor binds is unknown. Base qualities are not at hand, and no much larger clone is one base apart. The CDR3 measures 15 amino acids from cysteine to phenylalanine. Only CDR3 DNA remains: 45 bases, in frame from the first base. Trimming removed 4 bases from V and 3 bases from J; the gene matches leave 6 bases unexplained. CDR1 SGDLS and CDR2 YYNGEE are derived from the germline V gene. The library was obtained by the immunoSEQ multiplex PCR assay. TCRdb mirrors the immuneACCESS table, restricted to in-frame sequences. Some clones are absent from its copies; in checked studies, under half trace to an unresolved V gene, and the reason for the others is unknown. The sample table shows more than 70,000 clones, and more than 85% are seen once. Roughly 0.9% of the sample is held by the ten biggest clonotypes.

The material sequenced was blood. The rearranged segments are TRBV9 and TRBJ1-5; the junction holds 8 bases that match TRBD1. The receptor comes from a woman in her 30s in good health. The nucleotide sequence reads TGTGCCAGCAGCACCTCAGGGGGCTTCAATCAGCCCCAGCATTTT. This yields the protein CASSTSGGFNQPQHF. Here the CDR3 is joined to the reference TRBV9 and TRBJ1-5 genes, and the full variable domain is: DSGVTQTPKHLITATGQRVTLRCSPRSGDLSVYWYQQSLDQGLQFLIQYYNGEERAKGNILERFSAQQFPDLHSELNLSSLELGDSALYFCASSTSGGFNQPQHFGDGTRLSIL.